A selection of T cell receptor beta chains follows, all from one sample in a study of blood T cell repertoires in COVID-19. The repertoire was sequenced with immunoSEQ multiplex PCR; TCRdb's copy has only in-frame clones and lacks some. The sample carries 100,000 to 130,000 clones, about three quarters recorded once. The sequenced material came from peripheral blood. Receptor source: a man aged 65-85 years with acute or convalescent COVID-19. Both conserved end residues are part of each CDR3. A D gene is named only where the DNA matches it firmly. A row's size may be missing; if present it is once, few, many or a size class.

j_gene | v_gene | abundance | d_gene | CDR3nt | CDR3aa
TRBJ1-2 | TRBV2 | . | TRBD1 | TGTGCCAGCAGGACAGGGGGATCGTATGGCTACACCTTC | CASRTGGSYGYTF
TRBJ2-2 | TRBV6-5 | . | . | TGTGCCAGCAGTTACTCCCAAAGCGGTGCCGGGGAGCTGTTTTTT | CASSYSQSGAGELFF
TRBJ2-1 | TRBV4-3 | . | . | TGCGCCAGCAGCCAAGATCGCCAGGGAATTGGTGAGCAGTTCTTC | CASSQDRQGIGEQFF
TRBJ2-7 | TRBV18 | . | TRBD1 | TGTGCCAGCTCACTAACAGGGGAAGGCGAGCAGTACTTC | CASSLTGEGEQYF
TRBJ2-7 | TRBV19 | . | . | TGTGCCAGCGCCCGGAGGCTTTCCTACGAGCAGTACTTC | CASARRLSYEQYF
TRBJ1-1 | TRBV21-1 | few | . | TGTGCCAGCAGCCTTGAACGACAGGGGGCCGCAGGGGCCACTGAAGCTTTCTTT | CASSLERQGAAGATEAFF
TRBJ1-6 | TRBV6-6 | once | TRBD1 | TGTGCCAGCAAATACGACAGGGACTCACCCCTCCACTTT | CASKYDRDSPLHF
TRBJ2-7 | TRBV21-1 | . | . | TGTGCCAGCGACTCTTCCCGAAGACCGGGACTAGCGGGGGGACCGAGAGACGAGCAGTACTTC | CASDSSRRPGLAGGPRDEQYF
TRBJ2-1 | TRBV11-2 | . | TRBD2 | TGTGCCAGCAGCTTACGGACTAGCACCTACAATGAGCAGTTCTTC | CASSLRTSTYNEQFF
TRBJ1-4 | TRBV19 | . | . | TGTGCCAGTAGGGGGGGACGGAGTGAAAAACTGTTTTTT | CASRGGRSEKLFF
TRBJ1-1 | TRBV5-1 | few | TRBD1 | TGCGCCAGCAGCTCAGCCGGGACAGGGTCCACTGAAGCTTTCTTT | CASSSAGTGSTEAFF
TRBJ2-3 | TRBV6-1 | few | TRBD2 | TGTGCCAGCAGTGGGACTAGCGGGGGGTTCACAGATACGCAGTATTTT | CASSGTSGGFTDTQYF
TRBJ2-5 | TRBV11-2 | . | . | TGTGCCAGCAGCTTAGGAGTGAATCAAGAGACCCAGTACTTC | CASSLGVNQETQYF
TRBJ2-1 | TRBV5-6 | . | . | TGTGCCAGTAACAGTGGCAATGAGCAGTTCTTC | CASNSGNEQFF
TRBJ2-7 | TRBV2 | . | . | TGTGCCAGCAGTGAAAGGGGGGGATACGAGCAGTACTTC | CASSERGGYEQYF
TRBJ1-2 | TRBV18 | . | TRBD1 | TGTGCCAGCTCACCGGGACAGCGATTAGGCTACACCTTC | CASSPGQRLGYTF
TRBJ2-5 | TRBV3-1/TRBV3-2 | . | TRBD2 | TGTGCCAGCAGCCATAGCGGGGGGCGTTTTCAAGAGACCCAGTACTTC | CASSHSGGRFQETQYF
TRBJ1-2 | TRBV19 | . | TRBD1 | TGTGCCTCTATACCGACAGGGCAATCGAATGGCTACACCTTC | CASIPTGQSNGYTF
TRBJ2-7 | TRBV6-5 | . | . | TGTGCCAGCAGTTACTCGAGTGGGACTTACTACGAGCAGTACTTC | CASSYSSGTYYEQYF
TRBJ1-1 | TRBV2 | . | TRBD1 | TGTGCCAGCAGACCTAGGGGACAGGGGGCTCTAATGAACACTGAAGCTTTCTTT | CASRPRGQGALMNTEAFF
TRBJ1-1 | TRBV5-1 | . | . | TGCGCCAGCAGCTTGGGGGGATTACAGGAGAAACTTAACACTGAAGCTTTCTTT | CASSLGGLQEKLNTEAFF
TRBJ2-3 | TRBV10-3 | . | TRBD2 | TGTGCCATCAACGGGGGGAAGGCCACAGATACGCAGTATTTT | CAINGGKATDTQYF
TRBJ2-7 | TRBV4-3 | . | TRBD1 | TGCGCCAGCAGCCAGGGACAGCAAGACTACGAGCAGTACTTC | CASSQGQQDYEQYF
TRBJ2-3 | TRBV6-1 | . | . | TGTGCCAGCAGTGAAGCGGGGCTGCCAGATACGCAGTATTTT | CASSEAGLPDTQYF
TRBJ2-3 | TRBV27 | . | . | TGTGCCAGCAGAGTGGGGGCTAGCACAGATACGCAGTATTTT | CASRVGASTDTQYF
TRBJ1-1 | TRBV3-1/TRBV3-2 | . | . | TGTGCCAGCAGCCCCCAGGGTGGGTCTACTTTCTTT | CASSPQGGSTFF
TRBJ2-7 | TRBV19 | . | TRBD1 | TGTGCCAGTAGTATGGGCAGGGGGCACTACGAGCAGTACTTC | CASSMGRGHYEQYF
TRBJ2-6 | TRBV6-1 | . | . | TGTGCCAGCAGTGAATCACAGGGATTAGGGGCCAACGTCCTGACTTTC | CASSESQGLGANVLTF
TRBJ2-3 | TRBV7-6 | once | TRBD2 | TGTGCCAGCAGCCCCGGATTAGCGGGGGGTTCCACAGATACGCAGTATTTT | CASSPGLAGGSTDTQYF
TRBJ2-3 | TRBV27 | . | TRBD2 | TGTGCCAGCAGCCCACTAGCGGTTAGCACAGATACGCAGTATTTT | CASSPLAVSTDTQYF
TRBJ2-1 | TRBV6-5 | . | . | TGTGCCAGCAGTTACTCGGAGTTTACTCCCGAGATCTTC | CASSYSEFTPEIF
TRBJ1-2 | TRBV9 | . | . | TGTGCCAGCAGCGTAGCGGCGGACGGGACAAACTATGGCTACACCTTC | CASSVAADGTNYGYTF
TRBJ1-1 | TRBV5-1 | . | TRBD1 | TGCGCCAGCAGCCGTGGTGGCAGGGGGGAAGCTTTCTTT | CASSRGGRGEAFF
TRBJ2-3 | TRBV4-1 | . | . | TGCGCCAGCAGCCAAGGAAGTGCGACAGATACGCAGTATTTT | CASSQGSATDTQYF
TRBJ2-7 | TRBV6-6 | few | TRBD1 | TGTGCCACCGACAGGGTAGGGGAGCAGTACTTC | CATDRVGEQYF
TRBJ2-7 | TRBV11-1 | . | TRBD1 | TGTGCCAGCAGTTTCTCGGGACAGGACTACGAGCAGTACTTC | CASSFSGQDYEQYF
TRBJ2-5 | TRBV4-1 | few | . | TGCGCCAGCAGCTACGGACTCATTCAAGAGACCCAGTACTTC | CASSYGLIQETQYF
TRBJ1-4 | TRBV9 | . | . | TGTGCCAGCAGCGTAGGCGGGCGGAGGGGTGAAAAACTGTTTTTT | CASSVGGRRGEKLFF
TRBJ2-1 | TRBV18 | . | . | TGTGCCAGCTCACCAGTCAGCTCCTACAATGAGCAGTTCTTC | CASSPVSSYNEQFF
TRBJ1-5 | TRBV7-2 | . | . | TGTGCCAGCAGCTTAGCAACGGGGGATCAGCCCCAGCATTTT | CASSLATGDQPQHF
TRBJ1-5 | TRBV6-6 | . | . | TGTGCCAGCAGTTCTGGGGGCCAGCCCCAGCATTTT | CASSSGGQPQHF
TRBJ1-6 | TRBV18 | . | . | TGTGCCAGCTCACCACAAGGGAGTGTAGGGTCACCCCTCCACTTT | CASSPQGSVGSPLHF
TRBJ2-6 | TRBV9 | . | . | TGTGCCAGCAGCGTGAAACAGGGAGCTGGGGCCAACGTCCTGACTTTC | CASSVKQGAGANVLTF
TRBJ1-2 | TRBV6-5 | . | TRBD1 | TGTGCCAGCAGTTACGGTGGGACAGGGACGGCCTATGGCTACACCTTC | CASSYGGTGTAYGYTF
TRBJ2-4 | TRBV24-1 | . | . | TGTGCCACCAGTGTAACCGGGTCAGGGAAAAACATTCAGTACTTC | CATSVTGSGKNIQYF
TRBJ1-1 | TRBV6-5 | . | TRBD1 | TGTGCCAGCACCAGACCGGGACAGCGGAACACTGAAGCTTTCTTT | CASTRPGQRNTEAFF
TRBJ2-1 | TRBV19 | . | TRBD2 | TGTGCCAGTAGTATTAAGAGCGGGGGGCACAATGAGCAGTTCTTC | CASSIKSGGHNEQFF
TRBJ1-1 | TRBV27 | . | . | TGTGCCAGCCGTAAGGGAGGGGGGGACACTGAAGCTTTCTTT | CASRKGGGDTEAFF
TRBJ1-6 | TRBV11-2 | once | . | TGTGCCAGCAGCTCGAGGGGCAGGGGTGGGTCACCCCTCCACTTT | CASSSRGRGGSPLHF
TRBJ1-2 | TRBV10-3 | once | . | TGTGCCATCTCCGTGGACGGGGATTATGGCTACACCTTC | CAISVDGDYGYTF
TRBJ2-5 | TRBV11-3 | . | TRBD1 | TGTGCCAGCAGCTTAAGAGATTTGTCAAGGGACAGGGCCCAAGAGACCCAGTACTTC | CASSLRDLSRDRAQETQYF
TRBJ1-6 | TRBV15 | . | . | TGTGCCACCAGCAGACCCAAGGCGGGATCACCCCTCCACTTT | CATSRPKAGSPLHF
TRBJ2-4 | TRBV3-1/TRBV3-2 | . | . | TGTGCCAGCAGCCAAGGGGGACTCGGAAACATTCAGTACTTC | CASSQGGLGNIQYF
TRBJ1-5 | TRBV18 | few | . | TGTGCCAGCTCACCATCCGGGAACAATCAGCCCCAGCATTTT | CASSPSGNNQPQHF
TRBJ1-2 | TRBV5-1 | . | . | TGCGCCAGCAGCTTTAAGGTTTCGGGTGTTAACTATGGCTACACCTTC | CASSFKVSGVNYGYTF
TRBJ1-5 | TRBV19 | . | . | TGTGCCAGTAGGAAAAGCTTCAATCAGCCCCAGCATTTT | CASRKSFNQPQHF
TRBJ2-2 | TRBV7-7 | . | . | TGTGCCAGCAGCTTAGGTCGCGGGGTCGGCACCGGGGAGCTGTTTTTT | CASSLGRGVGTGELFF
TRBJ1-3 | TRBV5-1 | . | TRBD1 | TGCGCCAGCAGCCCGGGACAGACCTCTGGAAACACCATATATTTT | CASSPGQTSGNTIYF
TRBJ2-1 | TRBV5-1 | . | . | TGCGCCAGCAGCTTTGACGGGGGGCCCTACAATGAGCAGTTCTTC | CASSFDGGPYNEQFF